Listed here are 19 T cell receptor beta chains from one sample, sequenced in a study of blood T cells in healthy people across ages. A J-beta primer mix and a sample-barcoded 5' primer were used in a second PCR of about 7 to 12 cycles. TCRdb reanalysed the 5' RACE reads using MiXCR and keeps one entry per CDR3 protein. This table has 900,000 to 950,000 distinct CDR3 sequences, 25% to 35% appearing once. These data were also reused for a study on T cells of mothers and their children.

Specimen: blood. The receptors shown here come from a woman aged 40 to 50 in good health.

In its sample, this clonotype was seen a few times. This may come from a read error, since a much larger clone is one base off. This rearrangement joins TRBV20-1 to TRBJ2-7, with 10 bases identical to TRBD2. After removal of 7 bases from V and 3 bases from J, the junction contained 12 bases not matched to a gene. This CDR3 spans 15 amino acids. Germline V CDR1 and CDR2: DFQATT, SNEGSKA (reference sequence). The CDR3 bases are TGCAGTGTTCCCACCGCTAGCGGGGGAGTCTACGAGCAGTACTTC. Protein sequence: CSVPTASGGVYEQYF.

The rearrangement uses TRBV7-2 and TRBJ2-7; 11 bases map to TRBD2. CDR1 is SGHTA, CDR2 FQGNSA, per germline. The junction had 3 bases not matched to a gene; V was cut back by 5 bases and J by 3 bases. CDR3 length: 14 residues. The CDR3, as DNA: TGTGCCAGCAGCGCGGGACTAGCGGTCTACGAGCAGTACTTC. It yields the protein CASSAGLAVYEQYF.

This clonotype was seen repeatedly, ten times or more. This CDR3 reads CASSLVSPGYTF. The CDR3 DNA follows: TGTGCCAGCAGCTTAGTGAGTCCTGGCTACACCTTC. The chain combines TRBV7-9 with TRBJ1-2; unclear D gene. There are 12 residues in the CDR3. V lost 1 base and J lost 7, with 7 bases in between. Germline V gives CDR1 SEHNR, CDR2 FQNEAQ (reference sequence).

This clonotype came up a few times. J is TRBJ2-1 and V is TRBV20-1, with D perhaps TRBD1 (6 bases). Per germline, CDR1 DFQATT and CDR2 SNEGSKA (reference sequence). This CDR3 has 15 residues. V was clipped by 7 bases and J by 0 bases, with 16 bases between them. This CDR3 is CSVFIQGDSYNEQFF. The CDR3 DNA reads TGCAGTGTTTTTATACAGGGCGACTCCTACAATGAGCAGTTCTTC.

The chain employs TRBV3-1 and TRBJ2-1, with 10 bases lining up with TRBD1. Losses at the gene ends were 4 bases for V and 13 bases for J; bases not matched to a gene: 10. The CDR3 is 14 amino acids. Germline-derived CDR1 and CDR2 are LGHDT and YNNKEL (reference sequence). The CDR3 loop reads CASSRQGAGETQFF. The DNA of the CDR3 is TGTGCCAGCAGCCGACAGGGGGCGGGAGAGACCCAGTTCTTC.

There are a few counts of this clonotype. V and J are TRBV7-2 and TRBJ1-6, with 11 bases identical to TRBD1. The CDR3 length is 13 residues. Germline V gene lookup returns CDR1 SGHTA and CDR2 FQGNSA. With 6 bases clipped from V and 10 bases from J, the junction kept 2 bases outside the gene matches. The CDR3 DNA follows: TGTGCCAGCAGACGGGACAGGGGGTCACCCCTCCACTTT. Translation gives CASRRDRGSPLHF.

This clonotype occurred a few times. The genes are TRBV9 and TRBJ2-1, with 7 bases matching TRBD2. The germline gives CDR1 SGDLS, CDR2 YYNGEE. This CDR3 has 14 amino acids. Trimming at V came to 0 bases and at J to 8 bases, leaving 5 bases not matched to a gene. CDR3 DNA sequence: TGTGCCAGCAGCGTAGGGGGAGGGTACGATGAGCAGTTCTTC. Translating gives CASSVGGGYDEQFF. Supplemented by reference TRBV9 and TRBJ2-1, the full variable domain reads DSGVTQTPKHLITATGQRVTLRCSPRSGDLSVYWYQQSLDQGLQFLIQYYNGEERAKGNILERFSAQQFPDLHSELNLSSLELGDSALYFCASSVGGGYDEQFFGPGTRLTVL.

V gene TRBV20-1 combines with J gene TRBJ2-4; 9 bases are shared with TRBD1. Germline CDR1 reads DFQATT; CDR2 reads SNEGSKA (reference sequence). CDR3 length: 13 amino acids. The V gene end was trimmed by 5 bases and the J gene end by 9 bases; junction bases not matched to a gene: 8. DNA for the CDR3: TGCAGTGCTGGAGGACAGGGGATAGGCATTCAGTACTTC. It is translated as CSAGGQGIGIQYF.

This clonotype was seen repeatedly, ten times or more. The V call is TRBV18, the J call TRBJ2-5, with TRBD2 as a possible D gene (7 bases). V was cut by 2 bases and J by 2 bases, with 18 bases left in between. The CDR3 covers 17 residues. From germline, CDR1 is KGHSH and CDR2 LQKENI. For the CDR3, the DNA is TGTGCCAGCTCACCAGTCGTCGGGGCGGGGGCGCAAGAGACCCAGTACTTC. It is translated as CASSPVVGAGAQETQYF.

The CDR3 sequence: CASSLTPAGETQYF. Here the CDR3 DNA reads TGTGCCAGCAGCTTAACCCCGGCCGGGGAGACCCAGTACTTC. The J gene is TRBJ2-5, the V gene TRBV7-3; D is ambiguous. Trimming removed 0 bases from V and 5 bases from J, with 10 bases in between. The V gene's germline CDR1 is SGHTA and CDR2 FQGTGA. The CDR3 is 14 amino acids.

To note about this clonotype: Just one base apart from a much larger clone, this may be a read error. This chain links TRBV7-8 with TRBJ2-5, with TRBD2 as a possible D gene (5 bases). The V and J ends lost 5 bases and 3 bases respectively, with 13 bases between them. Germline V CDR1 and CDR2: SGHVS, FQNEAQ. This CDR3 is 14 amino acids long. The CDR3 is CASSPLVGEETQYF. The CDR3, as DNA: TGTGCCAGCAGCCCCCTGGTCGGGGAAGAGACCCAGTACTTC.

The chain links TRBV28 to TRBJ1-4; 7 bases map to TRBD1. The CDR3 totals 18 residues. Germline V gives CDR1 MDHEN, CDR2 SYDVKM. Trimming cost V 4 bases and J 4 bases; bases outside gene matches: 15. CDR3 bases: TGTGCCAGCAGTTCATCCGGGACAGAGGGCTTTTATAATGAAAAACTGTTTTTT. Encoded protein: CASSSSGTEGFYNEKLFF.

This clonotype was detected only a few times. The chain employs TRBV6-6 and TRBJ1-2, with D perhaps matching TRBD1 (6 bases). CDR3 size: 13 residues. Germline CDR1 MNHNY, CDR2 SVGAGI (reference sequence). V shed 7 bases and J shed 8 bases, with 17 bases lying between them. The CDR3 region has the DNA TGTGCCAGCAATCTGGACAGCCCTGGGGGCTACACCTTC. Protein sequence: CASNLDSPGGYTF.

For the CDR3, the DNA is TGCAGCGTGGAGAGGGGGTGGGATACGCAGTATTTT. Protein product: CSVERGWDTQYF. This chain joins TRBV29-1 and TRBJ2-3; the D gene is possibly TRBD1 (6 bases). CDR3 length equals 12 residues. From germline, CDR1 is SQVTM and CDR2 ANQGSEA. Trimming took 6 bases from V and 6 from J, leaving 13 bases between them.

This clonotype was counted ten times or more. An end of the junction does not agree with germline; a read error may underlie this. The CDR3 coding sequence is TGCAGTGCTCGAGACAGCGGGGGCTACGAGCAGTACTTC. Its translation: CSARDSGGYEQYF. This rearrangement joins TRBV20-1 to TRBJ2-7; 8 nucleotides agree with TRBD2. Germline V gene data show CDR1 as DFQATT and CDR2 as SNEGSKA (reference sequence). The CDR3 runs to 13 residues.

Details on this clonotype: A much larger clonotype is one base distant, so this may be a read error. The J gene is TRBJ2-1, the V gene TRBV14; D not certain. V was clipped by 1 base and J by 10 bases, with 14 bases between them. The germline gives CDR1 SGHDN, CDR2 FVKESK. The CDR3 has 14 residues. The CDR3 bases are TGTGCCAGCAGCCAAGTCCGGAGTTCCTACGAGCAGTTCTTC. This encodes CASSQVRSSYEQFF. The full variable domain, with the rest looked up from reference TRBV14 and TRBJ2-1, is EAGVTQFPSHSVIEKGQTVTLRCDPISGHDNLYWYRRVMGKEIKFLLHFVKESKQDESGMPNNRFLAERTGGTYSTLKVQPAELEDSGVYFCASSQVRSSYEQFFGPGTRLTVL.

This chain uses TRBV3-1 with TRBJ1-4; D gene ambiguous. The CDR3 runs 16 residues. The V gene lost 4 bases and the J gene lost 4 bases, with 16 bases spanning the gap. CDR1 and CDR2 (germline): LGHDT, YNNKEL (reference sequence). CDR3 residues: CASSLPPGVGNEKLFF. CDR3 DNA: TGTGCCAGCAGCCTCCCCCCCGGGGTTGGTAATGAAAAACTGTTTTTT.

This clonotype turned up a few times. This chain connects TRBV28 to TRBJ2-1; D is undetermined. The germline V gene encodes CDR1 MDHEN and CDR2 SYDVKM. Trimming took 4 bases from V and 2 from J, leaving 9 bases between them. This CDR3 spans 14 amino acids. The CDR3 bases are TGTGCCAGCAGTTGGGGTTACCCCTACAATGAGCAGTTCTTC. Amino acids: CASSWGYPYNEQFF.

The chain couples TRBV4-1 to TRBJ1-2; tentative D call: TRBD1 (5 bases). The CDR3 is 17 residues long. Germline CDR1 is MGHRA and CDR2 is YSYEKL. V gave up 4 bases and J gave up 5 bases, with 23 bases separating them. The CDR3 DNA follows: TGCGCCAGCAGCCTTCTGGACCACGGGGACCAATTTTATGGCTACACCTTC. As protein: CASSLLDHGDQFYGYTF.